Detailed here is one T cell receptor beta chain. Some clones are missing from TCRdb's copy, which holds only in-frame ones; the method was immunoSEQ multiplex PCR. The repertoire consists of about 150,000 clones, with approximately 86% occurring once and the leading ten covering under 7.5%. The CDR3 spans 16 residues. CDR1 and CDR2 from the germline V gene are SEHNR and FQNEAQ (reference sequence). With V trimmed by 0 bases and J by 4 bases, 5 bases remained unmatched. The data stem from a study of blood T cell repertoires in COVID-19. The TCR originated in an elderly man with COVID-19, enrolled during active disease. The chain couples TRBV7-9 to TRBJ1-1; 10 bases are shared with TRBD1. The sequenced sample consisted of peripheral blood. The CDR3 loop is CASSLAPRTGGTEAFF. The CDR3 DNA reads as TGTGCCAGCAGCTTAGCGCCGAGGACAGGGGGCACTGAAGCTTTCTTT.